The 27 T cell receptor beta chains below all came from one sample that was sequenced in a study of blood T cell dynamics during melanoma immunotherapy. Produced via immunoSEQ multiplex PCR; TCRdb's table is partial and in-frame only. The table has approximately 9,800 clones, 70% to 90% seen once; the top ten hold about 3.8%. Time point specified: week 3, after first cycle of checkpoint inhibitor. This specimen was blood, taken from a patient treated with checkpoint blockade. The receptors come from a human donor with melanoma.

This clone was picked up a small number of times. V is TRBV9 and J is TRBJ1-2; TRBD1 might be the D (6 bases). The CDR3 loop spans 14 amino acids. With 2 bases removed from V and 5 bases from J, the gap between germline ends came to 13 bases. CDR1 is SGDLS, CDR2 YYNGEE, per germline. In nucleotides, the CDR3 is TGTGCCAGCAGCGTGGGAGGGGGAAGATATGGCTACACCTTC. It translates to CASSVGGGRYGYTF.

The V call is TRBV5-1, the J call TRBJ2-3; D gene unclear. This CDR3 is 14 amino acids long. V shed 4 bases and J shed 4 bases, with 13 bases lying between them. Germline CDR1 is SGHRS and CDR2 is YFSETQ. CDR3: CASSRGVVPDTQYF. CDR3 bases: TGCGCCAGCAGCCGCGGAGTCGTCCCAGATACGCAGTATTTT. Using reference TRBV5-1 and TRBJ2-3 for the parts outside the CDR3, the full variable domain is KAGVTQTPRYLIKTRGQQVTLSCSPISGHRSVSWYQQTPGQGLQFLFEYFSETQRNKGNFPGRFSGRQFSNSRSEMNVSTLELGDSALYLCASSRGVVPDTQYFGPGTRLTVL.

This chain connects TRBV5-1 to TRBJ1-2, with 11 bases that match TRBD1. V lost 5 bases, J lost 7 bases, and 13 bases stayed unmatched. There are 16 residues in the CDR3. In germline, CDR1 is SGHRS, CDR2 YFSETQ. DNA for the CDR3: TGCGCCAGCAGAAGCGGACAGGGGGCGATCCTATTTGGCTACACCTTC. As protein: CASRSGQGAILFGYTF. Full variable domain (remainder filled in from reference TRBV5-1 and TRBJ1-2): KAGVTQTPRYLIKTRGQQVTLSCSPISGHRSVSWYQQTPGQGLQFLFEYFSETQRNKGNFPGRFSGRQFSNSRSEMNVSTLELGDSALYLCASRSGQGAILFGYTFGSGTRLTVV.

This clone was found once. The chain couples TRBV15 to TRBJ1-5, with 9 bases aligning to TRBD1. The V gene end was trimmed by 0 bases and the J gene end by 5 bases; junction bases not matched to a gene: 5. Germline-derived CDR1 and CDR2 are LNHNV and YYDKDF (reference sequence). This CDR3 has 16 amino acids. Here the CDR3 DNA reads TGTGCCACCAGCAGAGATCTGGGACAGGGATATCAGCCCCAGCATTTT. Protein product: CATSRDLGQGYQPQHF. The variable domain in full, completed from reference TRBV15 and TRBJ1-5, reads DAMVIQNPRYQVTQFGKPVTLSCSQTLNHNVMYWYQQKSSQAPKLLFHYYDKDFNNEADTPDNFQSRRPNTSFCFLDIRSPGLGDTAMYLCATSRDLGQGYQPQHFGDGTRLSIL.

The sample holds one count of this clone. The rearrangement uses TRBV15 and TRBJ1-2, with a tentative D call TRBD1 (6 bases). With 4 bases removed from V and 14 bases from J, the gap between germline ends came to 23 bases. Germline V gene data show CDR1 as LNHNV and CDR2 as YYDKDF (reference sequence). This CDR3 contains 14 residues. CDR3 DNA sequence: TGTGCCACCAGCATCGGCGGGACCGTGGGGGCTCGGACCTTC. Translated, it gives CATSIGGTVGARTF.

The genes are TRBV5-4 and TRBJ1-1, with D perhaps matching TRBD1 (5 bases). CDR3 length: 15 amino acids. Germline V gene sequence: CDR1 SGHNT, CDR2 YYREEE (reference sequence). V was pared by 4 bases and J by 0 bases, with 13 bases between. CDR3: CASSAAGTLNTEAFF. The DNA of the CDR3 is TGTGCCAGCAGCGCAGCCGGGACTTTGAACACTGAAGCTTTCTTT.

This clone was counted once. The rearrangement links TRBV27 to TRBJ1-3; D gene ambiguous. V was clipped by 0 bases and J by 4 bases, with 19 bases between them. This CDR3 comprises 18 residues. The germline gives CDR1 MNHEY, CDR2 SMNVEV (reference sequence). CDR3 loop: CASSLSPRASFSGNTIYF. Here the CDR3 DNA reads TGTGCCAGCAGTTTATCACCGCGGGCCTCCTTCTCAGGAAACACCATATATTTT.

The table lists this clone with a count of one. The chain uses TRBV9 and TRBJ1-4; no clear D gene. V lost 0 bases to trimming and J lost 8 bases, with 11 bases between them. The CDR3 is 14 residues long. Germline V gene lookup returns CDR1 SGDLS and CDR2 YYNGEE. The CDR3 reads CASSVEATGEKLFF. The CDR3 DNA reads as TGTGCCAGCAGCGTAGAGGCCACGGGGGAAAAACTGTTTTTT.

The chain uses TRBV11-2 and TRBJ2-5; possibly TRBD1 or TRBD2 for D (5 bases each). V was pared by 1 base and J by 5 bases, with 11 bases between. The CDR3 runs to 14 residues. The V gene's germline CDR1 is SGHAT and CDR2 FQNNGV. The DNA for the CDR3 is TGTGCCAGCAGCTTAGGGGGCCGCGGGGAGACCCAGTACTTC. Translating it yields CASSLGGRGETQYF.

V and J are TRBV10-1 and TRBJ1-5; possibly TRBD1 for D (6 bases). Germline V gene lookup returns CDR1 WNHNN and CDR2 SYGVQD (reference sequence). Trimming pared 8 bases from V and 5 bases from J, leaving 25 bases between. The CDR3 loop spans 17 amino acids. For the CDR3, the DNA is TGCGCCAGCGGTAACAAAAGGGGGGTTGCCCGGTATCAGCCCCAGCATTTT. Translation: CASGNKRGVARYQPQHF.

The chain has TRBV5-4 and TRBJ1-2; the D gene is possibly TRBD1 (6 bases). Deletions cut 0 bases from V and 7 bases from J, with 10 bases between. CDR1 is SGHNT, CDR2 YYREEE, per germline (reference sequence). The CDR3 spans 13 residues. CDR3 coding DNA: TGTGCCAGCAGCTTGGTAGGGGGTCGTGGCTACACCTTC. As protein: CASSLVGGRGYTF.

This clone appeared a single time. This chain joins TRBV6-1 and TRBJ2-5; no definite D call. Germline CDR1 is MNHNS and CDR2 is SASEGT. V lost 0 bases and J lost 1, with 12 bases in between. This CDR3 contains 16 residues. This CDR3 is CASSEAWASPQETQYF. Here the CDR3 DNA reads TGTGCCAGCAGTGAAGCATGGGCTAGTCCCCAAGAGACCCAGTACTTC.

Here the CDR3 DNA reads TGTGCCAGCAGTGACAGGGATAGCAATCAGCCCCAGCATTTT. It specifies CASSDRDSNQPQHF. The rearrangement links TRBV6-1 to TRBJ1-5; a weak D match, TRBD1 (5 bases). CDR3 length equals 14 residues. CDR1 is MNHNS and CDR2 is SASEGT in the germline V gene. V lost 3 bases and J 0 bases, leaving 6 bases between the germline ends.

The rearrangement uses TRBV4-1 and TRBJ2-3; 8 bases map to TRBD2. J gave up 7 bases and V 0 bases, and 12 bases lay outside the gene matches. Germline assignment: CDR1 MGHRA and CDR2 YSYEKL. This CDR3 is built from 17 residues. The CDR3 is CASSQEKTGGPANTQYF. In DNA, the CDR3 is TGCGCCAGCAGCCAAGAGAAGACGGGAGGGCCCGCGAATACGCAGTATTTT.

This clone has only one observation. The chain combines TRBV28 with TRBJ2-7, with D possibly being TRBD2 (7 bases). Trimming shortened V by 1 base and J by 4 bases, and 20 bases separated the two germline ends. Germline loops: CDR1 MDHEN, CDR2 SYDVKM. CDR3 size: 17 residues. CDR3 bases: TGTGCCAGCAGTTTATTAGGGGGGGGGCAGGGACGGTACGAGCAGTACTTC. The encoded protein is CASSLLGGGQGRYEQYF.

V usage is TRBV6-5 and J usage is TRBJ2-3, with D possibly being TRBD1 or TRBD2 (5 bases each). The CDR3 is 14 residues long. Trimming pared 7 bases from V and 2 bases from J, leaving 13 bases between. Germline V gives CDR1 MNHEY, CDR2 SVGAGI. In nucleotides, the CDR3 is TGTGCCAGCAACGGTATGGGGGTCACAGATACGCAGTATTTT. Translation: CASNGMGVTDTQYF.

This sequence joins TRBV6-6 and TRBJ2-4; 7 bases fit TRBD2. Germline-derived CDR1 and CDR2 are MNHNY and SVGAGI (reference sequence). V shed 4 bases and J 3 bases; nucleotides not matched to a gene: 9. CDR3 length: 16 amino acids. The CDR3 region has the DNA TGTGCCAGCAGTTCCCGGACTAGTTGGGACAAAAACATTCAGTACTTC. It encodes CASSSRTSWDKNIQYF.

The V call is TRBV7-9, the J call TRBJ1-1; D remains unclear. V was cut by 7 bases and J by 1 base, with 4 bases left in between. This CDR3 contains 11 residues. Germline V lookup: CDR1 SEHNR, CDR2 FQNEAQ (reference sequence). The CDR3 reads CASKRNTEAFF. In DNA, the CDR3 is TGTGCCAGCAAAAGGAACACTGAAGCTTTCTTT.

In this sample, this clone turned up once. The CDR3 sequence: CASSYSGQGAKKLFF. The CDR3, as DNA: TGTGCCAGCAGTTACTCTGGCCAGGGGGCGAAAAAACTGTTTTTT. The chain carries TRBV6-5 and TRBJ1-4; 8 nucleotides match TRBD1. Germline loops: CDR1 MNHEY, CDR2 SVGAGI. Trimming at V came to 0 bases and at J to 9 bases, leaving 6 bases not matched to a gene. The CDR3 totals 15 residues.

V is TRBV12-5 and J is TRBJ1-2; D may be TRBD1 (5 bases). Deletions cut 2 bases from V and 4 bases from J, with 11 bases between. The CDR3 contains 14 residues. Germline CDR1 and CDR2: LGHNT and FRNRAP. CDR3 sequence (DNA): TGTGCTAGTGGTTTGACGACAGCCTTCTATGGCTACACCTTC. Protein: CASGLTTAFYGYTF.

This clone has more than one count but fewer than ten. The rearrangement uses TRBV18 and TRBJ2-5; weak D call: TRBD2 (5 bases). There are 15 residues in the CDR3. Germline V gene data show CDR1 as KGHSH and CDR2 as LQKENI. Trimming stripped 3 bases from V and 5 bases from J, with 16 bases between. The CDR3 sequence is CASSPKRQPGETQYF. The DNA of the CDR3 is TGTGCCAGCTCACCGAAACGGCAGCCGGGGGAGACCCAGTACTTC.

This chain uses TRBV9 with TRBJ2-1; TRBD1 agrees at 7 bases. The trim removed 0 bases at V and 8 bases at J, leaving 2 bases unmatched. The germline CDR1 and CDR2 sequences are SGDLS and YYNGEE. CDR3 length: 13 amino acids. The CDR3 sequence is CASSVGGGDEQFF. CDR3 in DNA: TGTGCCAGCAGCGTAGGAGGGGGCGATGAGCAGTTCTTC.

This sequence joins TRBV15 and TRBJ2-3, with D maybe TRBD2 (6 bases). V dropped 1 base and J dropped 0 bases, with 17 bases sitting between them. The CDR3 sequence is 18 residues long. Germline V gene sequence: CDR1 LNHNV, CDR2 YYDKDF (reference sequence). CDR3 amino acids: CATSRGQLAAPSTDTQYF. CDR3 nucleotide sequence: TGTGCCACCAGCAGAGGGCAACTAGCTGCCCCTAGCACAGATACGCAGTATTTT.

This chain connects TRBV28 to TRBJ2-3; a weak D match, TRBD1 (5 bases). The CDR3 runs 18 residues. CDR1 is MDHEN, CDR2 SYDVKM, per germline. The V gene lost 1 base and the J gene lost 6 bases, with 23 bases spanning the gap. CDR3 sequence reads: CASSLYSPLVRVDDTQYF. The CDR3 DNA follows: TGTGCCAGCAGTTTATACTCTCCTTTGGTCAGGGTAGATGATACGCAGTATTTT.

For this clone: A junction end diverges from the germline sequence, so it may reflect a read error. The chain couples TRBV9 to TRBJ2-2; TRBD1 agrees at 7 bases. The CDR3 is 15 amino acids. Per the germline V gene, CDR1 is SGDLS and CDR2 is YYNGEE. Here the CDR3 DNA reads TGTGCCAGCAGCGCTGCCGACAGGGCCACCGGGGAGCCGTTTTTT. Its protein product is CASSAADRATGEPFF.

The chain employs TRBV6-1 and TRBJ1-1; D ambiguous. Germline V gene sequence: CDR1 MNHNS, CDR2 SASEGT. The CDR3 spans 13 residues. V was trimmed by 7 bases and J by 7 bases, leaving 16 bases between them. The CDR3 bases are TGTGCCAGCACCCACCCCATTCTGGGTGAAGCTTTCTTT. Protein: CASTHPILGEAFF.

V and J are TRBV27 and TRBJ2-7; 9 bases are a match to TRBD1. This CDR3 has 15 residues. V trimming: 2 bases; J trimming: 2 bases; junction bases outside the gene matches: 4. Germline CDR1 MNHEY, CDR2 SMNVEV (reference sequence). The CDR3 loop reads CASSLKGQGAYEQYF. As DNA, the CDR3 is TGTGCCAGCAGTTTAAAGGGACAGGGAGCCTACGAGCAGTACTTC.